This TCR beta chain was documented in a study of graft-versus-host responses after intestinal transplantation. About the study: Every recipient underwent anti-thymocyte globulin induction, then tacrolimus and steroids for roughly 3 years. Broader study findings: Graft-donor T cell macrochimerism in patients accompanied high graft-versus-host to host-versus-graft clonal ratios in allografts. Early post-transplant declines in HvG were associated with peak levels of circulating GvH clones.

The germline V gene has CDR1 SQVTM and CDR2 ANQGSEA. V was shortened by 2 bases and J by 0 bases, with 8 bases between the two germline ends. CDR3 size: 13 residues. With respect to this clone: Its antigen is as yet unknown. The sample contains more than one DNA sequence encoding this CDR3.

Here immunoSEQ multiplex PCR was the method, and the copy in TCRdb shows in-frame clones only, minus some. The sample includes about 41,000 clones, 95% of them seen just once. Material: unstimulated CD8+ T cells sorted from spleen or lymph node cells, obtained before transplant. The origin of this receptor is a human donor who was the organ donor for an intestinal transplant. The V and J genes are TRBV29-1 and TRBJ2-7, with D possibly matching TRBD1 (5 bases). As DNA, the CDR3 is TGCAGCGTTGAACAGGGTGGCTCCTACGAGCAGTACTTC. Protein: CSVEQGGSYEQYF.